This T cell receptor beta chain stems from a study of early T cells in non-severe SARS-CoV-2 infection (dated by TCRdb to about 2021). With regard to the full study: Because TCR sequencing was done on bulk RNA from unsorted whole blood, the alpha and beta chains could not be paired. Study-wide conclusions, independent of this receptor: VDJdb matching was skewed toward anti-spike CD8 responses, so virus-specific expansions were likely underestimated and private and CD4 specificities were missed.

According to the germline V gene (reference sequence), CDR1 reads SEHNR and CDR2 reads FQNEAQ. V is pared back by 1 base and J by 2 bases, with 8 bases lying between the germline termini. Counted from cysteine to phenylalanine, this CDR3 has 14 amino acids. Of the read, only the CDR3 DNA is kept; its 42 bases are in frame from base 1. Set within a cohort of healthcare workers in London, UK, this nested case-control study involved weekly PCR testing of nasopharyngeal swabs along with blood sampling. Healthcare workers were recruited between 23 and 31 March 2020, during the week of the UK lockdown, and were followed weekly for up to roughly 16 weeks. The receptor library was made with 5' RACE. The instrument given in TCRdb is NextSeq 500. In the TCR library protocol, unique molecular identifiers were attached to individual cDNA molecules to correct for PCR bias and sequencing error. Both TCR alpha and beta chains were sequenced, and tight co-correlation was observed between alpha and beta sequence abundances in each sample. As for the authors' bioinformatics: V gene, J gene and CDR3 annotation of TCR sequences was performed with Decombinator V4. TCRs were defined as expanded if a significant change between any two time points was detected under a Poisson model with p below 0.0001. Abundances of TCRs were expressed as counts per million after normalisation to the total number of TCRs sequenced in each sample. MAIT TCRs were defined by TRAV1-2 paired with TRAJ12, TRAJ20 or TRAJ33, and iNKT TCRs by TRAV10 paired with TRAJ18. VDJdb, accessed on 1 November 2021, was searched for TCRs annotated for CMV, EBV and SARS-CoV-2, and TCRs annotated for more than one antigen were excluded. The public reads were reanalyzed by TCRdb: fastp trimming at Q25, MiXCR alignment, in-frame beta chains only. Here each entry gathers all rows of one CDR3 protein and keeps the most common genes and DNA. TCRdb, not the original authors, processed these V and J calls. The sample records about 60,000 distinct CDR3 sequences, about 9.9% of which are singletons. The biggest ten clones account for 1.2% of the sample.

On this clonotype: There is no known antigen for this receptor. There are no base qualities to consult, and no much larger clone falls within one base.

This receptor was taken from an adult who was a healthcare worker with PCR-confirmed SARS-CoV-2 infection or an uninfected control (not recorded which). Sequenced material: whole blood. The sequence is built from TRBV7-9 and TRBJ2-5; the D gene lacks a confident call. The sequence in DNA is TGTGCCAGCAGCTTAGGCGCTCGTCAAGAGACCCAGTACTTC. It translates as CASSLGARQETQYF.